This T cell receptor (beta chain) was documented in a study of shared clonotypes between healthy human individuals. An even split of each subset's genomic DNA across several immunoSEQ plates was performed. TCRdb's copy holds only in-frame clones and misses some; the assay was immunoSEQ multiplex PCR. The table shows around 1.5 million clones, with around 98% occurring only once. V shed 5 bases and J 1 base; nucleotides not matched to a gene: 5. Looked up from germline, CDR1 is PRHDT and CDR2 is FYEKMQ (reference sequence). This CDR3 contains 14 residues. Sequencing was performed on naive CD4+ T cells sorted from blood. The sample's subset: CD45RA+ positively selected. The V gene is TRBV13, the J gene TRBJ2-7; 7 nucleotides agree with TRBD1. The receptor's source is a man younger than 45 in good health. The CDR3 is CASSTRQGSYEQYF. The CDR3 coding sequence is TGTGCCAGCAGCACCCGACAGGGTTCCTACGAGCAGTACTTC.